This entry describes one TCR beta chain. As yet, its antigen is unknown. The cDNA had a unique molecular identifier and a template-switch universal primer site. Via MiXCR, TCRdb re-called the 5' RACE reads, giving one row per CDR3 protein. The data contain a few hundred thousand distinct CDR3 sequences, 9% to 10% of them singletons. This sample stems from a study of identical twins. Study-level points and caveats: Out-of-frame alpha sequences that twins shared showed excess low generation probability. The degree of excess twin sharing was weaker in beta out-of-frame sequences.

These data also featured in a second study, about yellow fever vaccine responses in identical twins. From that paper: Twins reportedly had a vaccine T cell response that seemed partly convergent, partly personalized.

The TCR originated in a woman between 18 and 29 years old in good health. The sequenced material came from PBMCs.

The CDR3 DNA reads TGTGCCAGCAGTTTTAGGTCCAAGGGAGAAAAACTGTTTTTT. It specifies CASSFRSKGEKLFF. This rearrangement joins TRBV12-3 or TRBV12-4 to TRBJ1-4; D uncertain. The V end was cut by 3 bases, the J end by 8 bases, with 13 bases between. The CDR3 extends over 14 amino acids.